This TCR beta chain originates from a study of shared clonotypes between healthy human individuals. Findings and caveats of the study: On the whole, naive subsets had larger estimated richness than memory subsets had.

In regard to this clone: Its antigen is unknown.

In germline, CDR1 is SGHTA, CDR2 FQGNSA. The junction had 4 bases not matched to a gene; V was cut back by 1 base and J by 4 bases. CDR3 size: 15 residues. Method: immunoSEQ multiplex PCR; TCRdb's copy keeps in-frame clones and lacks some. The repertoire holds over 2 million clones, with approximately 90% as singletons. Sequenced: naive CD4+ T cells from PBMCs. Subset meaning: CD45RA+ positively selected. V gene TRBV7-2 combines with J gene TRBJ2-3, with 8 bases fitting TRBD2. The sequence came from a man aged 18-30 years in good health. Some clones in this sample may be carry-over from other donors' samples. The CDR3 DNA follows: TGTGCCAGCAGCTTAGATAGCGGGACGGCAGATACGCAGTATTTT. Its protein is CASSLDSGTADTQYF.